These 17 T cell receptor beta chains were sequenced from one sample in a study of T cell repertoires in cytomegalovirus infection. TCRdb reprocessed the reads with MiXCR, giving one entry per CDR3 protein. Of 290,000 or so distinct CDR3 sequences listed, roughly 25% were seen once; the top ten hold approximately 15%. Sequenced input: PBMCs. These receptors were collected from a human donor in good health (CMV status not recorded). Some clones in this sample may be carry-over from other donors' samples.

This clonotype was observed a few times. The chain employs TRBV7-3 and TRBJ1-1; a weak D match, TRBD1 (5 bases). Germline assignment: CDR1 SGHTA and CDR2 FQGTGA. The CDR3 consists of 14 residues. V was trimmed by 1 base and J by 1 base, leaving 7 bases between them. CDR3 DNA: TGTGCCAGCAGCTTAATGGGGCAGAACACTGAAGCTTTCTTT. It yields the protein CASSLMGQNTEAFF.

Many counts were recorded for this clonotype. The chain is built from TRBV10-3 and TRBJ2-1, with 9 bases identical to TRBD2. The V segment lost 5 bases and the J segment 9 bases; nucleotides outside the gene matches: 8. CDR1 ENHRY and CDR2 SYGVKD come from the germline V gene. The CDR3 sequence is 14 residues long. The CDR3, as DNA: TGTGCCATCAGTAGCGGGGGGCCCGTCGGTGAGCAGTTCTTC. Translating it yields CAISSGGPVGEQFF.

This chain connects TRBV7-2 to TRBJ1-5; D not resolved. The CDR3 runs to 16 residues. V lost 0 bases and J lost 0, with 9 bases in between. Germline V gene sequence: CDR1 SGHTA, CDR2 FQGNSA. The CDR3 nucleotides read TGTGCCAGCAGCTTAGCGCGGCAGACTAGCAATCAGCCCCAGCATTTT. Amino acid sequence: CASSLARQTSNQPQHF.

This chain links TRBV6-5 with TRBJ1-2; the D is unclear. Trimming took 6 bases from V and 4 from J, leaving 18 bases between them. Germline V gives CDR1 MNHEY, CDR2 SVGAGI. This CDR3 has 15 residues. The CDR3 bases are TGTGCCAGCAGCCGAAACGGGAGAGGAACCTATGGCTACACCTTC. The encoded protein is CASSRNGRGTYGYTF.

At least ten counts were recorded for this clonotype. The DNA for the CDR3 is TGTGCCAGCAGACCCGGGACTAGCGGAAATAGTGAGCAGTTCTTC. Its protein is CASRPGTSGNSEQFF. This chain connects TRBV7-8 to TRBJ2-1, with 11 bases lining up with TRBD2. Germline CDR1 is SGHVS and CDR2 is FQNEAQ. There are 15 residues in the CDR3. Unmatched junction bases numbered 10, after V lost 6 bases and J lost 9 bases.

Notes on this clonotype: The junction shows a germline mismatch at one end, possibly a read error. V and J are TRBV7-6 and TRBJ1-6; D is ambiguous. This CDR3 has 15 residues. CDR1 and CDR2 (germline): SGHVS, FNYEAQ. The CDR3 is CASSLGGGINSPLLF. The CDR3 region has the DNA TGTGCCAGCAGCTTAGGCGGAGGAATTAATTCACCCCTCCTCTTT.

This chain links TRBV25-1 with TRBJ2-7; TRBD1 agrees at 9 bases. This CDR3 is built from 15 residues. V trimming: 4 bases; J trimming: 1 base; junction bases outside the gene matches: 5. Germline CDR1 and CDR2: MGHDK and SYGVNS. The DNA for the CDR3 is TGTGCCAGCAGTGCAATGGGACAGGGATCCTACGAGCAGTACTTC. As protein: CASSAMGQGSYEQYF.

This clonotype was seen more than once but under ten times. CDR3 nucleotides: TGTGCCAGCAGTTCCCCTGCACTCTGGGAGGCCAGGGGCAACGAGCAGTACTTC. Protein: CASSSPALWEARGNEQYF. The chain employs TRBV28 and TRBJ2-7, with D possibly being TRBD1 or TRBD2 (6 bases each). The germline CDR1 and CDR2 sequences are MDHEN and SYDVKM. V gave up 4 bases and J gave up 5 bases, with 27 bases separating them. The CDR3 spans 18 residues.

The rearrangement uses TRBV5-4 and TRBJ2-2; D may be TRBD2 (6 bases). Germline CDR1 SGHNT, CDR2 YYREEE (reference sequence). With 6 bases removed from V and 0 bases from J, the gap between germline ends came to 6 bases. CDR3 size: 13 residues. CDR3 residues: CASTGANTGELFF. In DNA, the CDR3 is TGTGCCAGCACGGGGGCGAACACCGGGGAGCTGTTTTTT.

On this clonotype: At one boundary the junction diverges from the germline segment, which might be a read error. V is TRBV7-6 and J is TRBJ2-1, with 8 positions matching TRBD2. Germline-derived CDR1 and CDR2 are SGHVS and FNYEAQ. CDR3 length: 13 amino acids. This chain's CDR3 is CDSSPSGLNEQFF. DNA of the CDR3: TGTGACAGCAGCCCTAGCGGGTTGAATGAGCAGTTCTTC.

For this clonotype: A clone one base away is much larger, so this may be a read error. The chain carries TRBV7-2 and TRBJ2-1, with a tentative D call TRBD1 (5 bases). Looked up from germline, CDR1 is SGHTA and CDR2 is FQGNSA. This CDR3 is built from 15 residues. CDR3 nucleotide sequence: TGTGCCAGCAGCTTGAGAGACAGCTCCCACAATGAGCAGTTCTTC. Protein: CASSLRDSSHNEQFF. Full variable domain (rest looked up from reference TRBV7-2 and TRBJ2-1): GAGVSQSPSNKVTEKGKDVELRCDPISGHTALYWYRQSLGQGLEFLIYFQGNSAPDKSGLPSDRFSAERTGGSVSTLTIQRTQQEDSAVYLCASSLRDSSHNEQFFGPGTRLTVL.

The table lists this clonotype with a few counts. The chain is built from TRBV6-6 and TRBJ1-3; 7 bases fit TRBD1. Germline V gives CDR1 MNHNY, CDR2 SVGAGI (reference sequence). This CDR3 has 18 amino acids. Trimming cost V 5 bases and J 4 bases; bases outside gene matches: 17. This CDR3 reads CASSGGRGDSASGNTIYF. CDR3 DNA sequence: TGTGCCAGCAGTGGGGGGAGGGGGGACAGCGCTTCGGGAAACACCATATATTTT.

This clonotype was seen repeatedly, ten times or more. The V and J genes are TRBV7-2 and TRBJ1-1, with TRBD1 as a possible D gene (5 bases). Between the trimmed V and J ends, which lost 4 bases and 5 bases, there was a span of 17 bases. Germline lookup yields CDR1 SGHTA and CDR2 FQGNSA. The CDR3 consists of 15 residues. CDR3 sequence reads: CASSSSYGEGTEAFF. CDR3 nucleotide sequence: TGTGCCAGCAGCTCCTCCTACGGGGAGGGGACTGAAGCTTTCTTT.

The DNA for the CDR3 is TGTGCCAGCAGCTTAGCAAGGGGAGGGGGGCCCAATCAGCCCCAGCATTTT. Its translation is CASSLARGGGPNQPQHF. The chain uses TRBV7-4 and TRBJ1-5; the D gene is possibly TRBD1 (6 bases). Germline V gives CDR1 SGHVT, CDR2 SQSDAQ. The CDR3 runs to 17 residues. V was trimmed by 0 bases and J by 3 bases, leaving 15 bases between them.

This clonotype was counted between two and nine times. V and J are TRBV11-2 and TRBJ1-2; tentatively, D is TRBD1 (5 bases). The CDR3 covers 13 residues. Per the germline V gene, CDR1 is SGHAT and CDR2 is FQNNGV. The V end was cut by 10 bases, the J end by 4 bases, with 16 bases between. The CDR3 sequence is CATRDPGGYGYTF. The CDR3, as DNA: TGTGCCACCAGGGATCCGGGAGGCTATGGCTACACCTTC.

The rearrangement links TRBV15 to TRBJ2-1; D not certain. The germline CDR1 and CDR2 sequences are LNHNV and YYDKDF (reference sequence). Trimming removed 1 base at V and 8 bases at J, with 9 bases between. This CDR3 is 13 amino acids long. The DNA for the CDR3 is TGTGCCACCAGCAGAGCTGCCCTGGATGAGCAGTTCTTC. It is translated as CATSRAALDEQFF. Supplemented by reference TRBV15 and TRBJ2-1, the full variable domain reads DAMVIQNPRYQVTQFGKPVTLSCSQTLNHNVMYWYQQKSSQAPKLLFHYYDKDFNNEADTPDNFQSRRPNTSFCFLDIRSPGLGDTAMYLCATSRAALDEQFFGPGTRLTVL.

This clonotype was seen ten or more times. This sequence joins TRBV6-1 and TRBJ1-2; possible D gene TRBD1, 6 bases. The CDR3 length is 14 residues. V was pared by 1 base and J by 2 bases, with 8 bases between. Germline V CDR1 and CDR2: MNHNS, SASEGT. The DNA of the CDR3 is TGTGCCAGCAGTGAAGAAGGGGGGAACTATGGCTACACCTTC. Translated: CASSEEGGNYGYTF.